These 21 T cell receptor beta chains were sequenced from one sample in a study of T cells in Graves' hyperthyroidism and ophthalmopathy. Template material for amplifying TCR beta CDR3 regions consisted of RNA transcripts. Researchers ran a first-round RT-PCR on the TCR CDR3 using the HTBI primer set. TCRdb redid the calling of the multiplex PCR reads with MiXCR, one entry per CDR3 protein. Of 250,000 to 300,000 distinct CDR3 sequences in the sample, roughly 14% are singletons; the top ten hold less than 15%. Sequences were obtained from blood. These receptors were taken from a woman between 35 and 50 years old with Graves' hyperthyroidism that later progressed to Graves' ophthalmopathy.

This clonotype showed up many times. This chain joins TRBV28 and TRBJ2-1; perhaps D is TRBD1 or TRBD2 (5 bases each). Germline CDR1 MDHEN, CDR2 SYDVKM. The CDR3 has 15 residues. The V and J ends lost 6 bases and 5 bases respectively, with 17 bases between them. The CDR3 here is CASSLLGRTDNEQFF. CDR3 in DNA: TGTGCCAGCAGCCTATTGGGGCGGACTGACAATGAGCAGTTCTTC.

As to this clonotype: A much larger clone is a single base away; this may be a read error. The chain couples TRBV7-2 to TRBJ2-2; D is ambiguous. The CDR3 length is 14 residues. CDR1 and CDR2 (germline): SGHTA, FQGNSA. V lost 2 bases to trimming and J lost 3 bases, with 7 bases between them. This CDR3 reads CASSLLGYTGELFF. Here the CDR3 DNA reads TGTGCCAGCAGCTTATTAGGGTACACCGGGGAGCTGTTTTTT.

This clonotype was seen repeatedly, ten times or more. The J gene is TRBJ1-1, the V gene TRBV28, with 8 bases identical to TRBD1. The V segment lost 2 bases and the J segment 3 bases; nucleotides outside the gene matches: 2. CDR1 is MDHEN and CDR2 is SYDVKM in the germline V gene. The CDR3 is 14 residues long. The CDR3 bases are TGTGCCAGCAGTTTACCAGGGGGCGACACTGAAGCTTTCTTT. Protein: CASSLPGGDTEAFF.

This clonotype has a count of ten or more. CDR3 DNA sequence: TGTGCCAGCACCCTCTTTGAGGGCCAGCCCCAGCATTTT. Its translation: CASTLFEGQPQHF. The chain has TRBV12-3 or TRBV12-4 and TRBJ1-5; D is unresolved. V lost 7 bases, J lost 7 bases, and 14 bases lay in between. The CDR3 covers 13 residues.

The V call is TRBV12-3 or TRBV12-4, the J call TRBJ2-7; 13 bases map to TRBD2. This CDR3 comprises 15 residues. V was clipped by 5 bases and J by 5 bases; unmatched bases: 6. CDR3 bases: TGTGCCAGCAGTCAACTAGCGGGAGGGCCCCACGAGCAGTACTTC. Translated, it gives CASSQLAGGPHEQYF.

This clonotype occurred many times. The V gene is TRBV19, the J gene TRBJ1-5; no definite D call. This CDR3 has 14 amino acids. The germline V gene has CDR1 LNHDA and CDR2 SQIVND (reference sequence). The V gene lost 6 bases and the J gene lost 0 bases, with 9 bases spanning the gap. The CDR3: CASRGGDSNQPQHF. The CDR3 bases are TGTGCCAGTAGGGGCGGGGATAGCAATCAGCCCCAGCATTTT.

This clonotype was counted a few times. The chain uses TRBV2 and TRBJ2-3; a possible D gene is TRBD2 (6 bases). Germline V gene sequence: CDR1 SNHLY, CDR2 FYNNEI. V lost 10 bases to trimming and J lost 8 bases, with 13 bases between them. There are 11 residues in the CDR3. The chain's CDR3 is CAILDGSTQYF. CDR3 sequence (DNA): TGTGCCATACTGGACGGGAGTACGCAGTATTTT.

This clonotype has a count of ten or more. The genes are TRBV20-1 and TRBJ2-1; TRBD2 might be the D (6 bases). CDR1 DFQATT and CDR2 SNEGSKA come from the germline V gene (reference sequence). This CDR3 is 16 amino acids long. V was clipped by 5 bases and J by 6 bases, with 23 bases between them. CDR3 in DNA: TGCAGTGCTGAGTTGCCGGGACTGAGCCTGGGCAATGAGCAGTTCTTC. Translated, it gives CSAELPGLSLGNEQFF.

This clonotype showed up many times. The chain recombines TRBV6-1 with TRBJ2-1; 12 positions agree with TRBD2. The V segment lost 5 bases and the J segment 2 bases; nucleotides outside the gene matches: 1. The CDR3 loop spans 15 amino acids. Germline V CDR1 and CDR2: MNHNS, SASEGT. CDR3 sequence reads: CASSRTSGAYNEQFF. The CDR3 DNA follows: TGTGCCAGCAGTAGGACTAGCGGGGCCTACAATGAGCAGTTCTTC.

This clonotype was detected ten times or more. The V gene is TRBV28, the J gene TRBJ1-5, with unresolved D. CDR1 and CDR2 from the germline V gene are MDHEN and SYDVKM. This CDR3 is 13 amino acids long. V lost 4 bases to trimming and J lost 6 bases, with 10 bases between them. The chain's CDR3 is CASSSGRGQPQHF. CDR3 coding DNA: TGTGCCAGCAGTTCCGGGCGGGGTCAGCCCCAGCATTTT.

This clonotype was recorded many times. The chain recombines TRBV11-2 with TRBJ2-1, with TRBD2 identical over 12 bases. CDR1 is SGHAT, CDR2 FQNNGV, per germline. This CDR3 is 17 amino acids long. The junction had 9 bases not matched to a gene; V was cut back by 4 bases and J by 5 bases. CDR3 nucleotides: TGTGCCAGCAGCTCAACTAGCGGGAGGCCGTCGGACAATGAGCAGTTCTTC. As protein: CASSSTSGRPSDNEQFF.

CDR3 loop: CASSNQRTGPTDTQYF. The CDR3 nucleotides are TGTGCCAGCAGTAACCAACGGACAGGGCCCACAGATACGCAGTATTTT. This chain connects TRBV6-1 to TRBJ2-3; 8 bases align to TRBD1. J gave up 2 bases and V 5 bases, and 9 bases lay outside the gene matches. Germline CDR1 is MNHNS and CDR2 is SASEGT. The CDR3 is made up of 16 amino acids.

The rearrangement uses TRBV19 and TRBJ2-7, with D hard to call. The CDR3 covers 14 residues. Germline-derived CDR1 and CDR2 are LNHDA and SQIVND (reference sequence). Trimming cost V 8 bases and J 0 bases, with 14 bases left between them. CDR3 DNA sequence: TGTGCCAGTGGGTCCGACCTCTTCTCCTACGAGCAGTACTTC. As protein: CASGSDLFSYEQYF.

In this sample, this clonotype turned up many times. This chain joins TRBV28 and TRBJ2-7; 10 nucleotides match TRBD2. CDR1 MDHEN and CDR2 SYDVKM come from the germline V gene. The CDR3 extends over 17 amino acids. The ends lost 5 bases at V and 1 base at J; junction bases unmatched: 11. CDR3 protein: CASSLLGLAELSYEQYF. In DNA, the CDR3 is TGTGCCAGCAGTCTCCTAGGACTAGCGGAACTATCCTACGAGCAGTACTTC.

The chain links TRBV5-6 to TRBJ2-7, with 9 nucleotides matching TRBD2. Germline assignment: CDR1 SGHDT and CDR2 YYEEEE. CDR3 size: 14 residues. Losses at the gene ends were 3 bases for V and 2 bases for J; bases not matched to a gene: 3. This chain's CDR3 is CASSYSGSPYEQYF. The CDR3 DNA follows: TGTGCCAGCAGCTATAGCGGGAGTCCCTACGAGCAGTACTTC.

The chain recombines TRBV18 with TRBJ2-1; 7 nucleotides agree with TRBD1. V shed 6 bases and J 6 bases; nucleotides not matched to a gene: 11. Germline V gene data show CDR1 as KGHSH and CDR2 as LQKENI. There are 15 residues in the CDR3. CDR3 in amino acids: CASSSGTDPSNEQFF. CDR3 coding DNA: TGTGCCAGCTCTTCTGGGACAGACCCGTCCAATGAGCAGTTCTTC.

There are a few counts of this clonotype. The CDR3 is CASSVRAVNSPLHF. CDR3 in DNA: TGTGCCAGCAGCGTAAGGGCAGTTAATTCACCCCTCCACTTT. The V gene is TRBV9, the J gene TRBJ1-6; no definite D call. The V and J ends lost 1 base and 6 bases respectively, with 8 bases between them. CDR3 length: 14 residues. The germline CDR1 and CDR2 sequences are SGDLS and YYNGEE.

This clonotype has a handful of counts. The V and J genes are TRBV27 and TRBJ1-1; weak D call: TRBD1 (6 bases). V lost 1 base, J lost 7 bases, and 10 bases lay in between. This CDR3 comprises 13 residues. Germline CDR1 MNHEY, CDR2 SMNVEV (reference sequence). In DNA form, the CDR3 reads TGTGCCAGCAGTTTATTCACAGGGAGTGAAGCTTTCTTT. It yields the protein CASSLFTGSEAFF.

This clonotype was picked up many times. The rearrangement links TRBV28 to TRBJ1-5, with D unclear. Per the germline V gene, CDR1 is MDHEN and CDR2 is SYDVKM. V gave up 2 bases and J gave up 8 bases, with 13 bases separating them. The length of the CDR3 is 14 residues. For the CDR3, the DNA is TGTGCCAGCAGTTTAGGGGTCCTAGGGAAGCCCCAGCATTTT. Protein sequence: CASSLGVLGKPQHF. Full variable domain (missing parts from reference TRBV28 and TRBJ1-5): DVKVTQSSRYLVKRTGEKVFLECVQDMDHENMFWYRQDPGLGLRLIYFSYDVKMKEKGDIPEGYSVSREKKERFSLILESASTNQTSMYLCASSLGVLGKPQHFGDGTRLSIL.

Points on this clonotype: A single base separates this from a much larger clone, so it may be a read error. The chain uses TRBV7-9 and TRBJ1-1, with unresolved D. The CDR3 extends over 13 amino acids. Germline V gene sequence: CDR1 SEHNR, CDR2 FQNEAQ (reference sequence). The V gene lost 2 bases and the J gene lost 6 bases, with 10 bases spanning the gap. CDR3 sequence: CASSLSDNPEAFF. DNA for the CDR3: TGTGCCAGCAGCTTATCAGATAACCCTGAAGCTTTCTTT.

The V call is TRBV28, the J call TRBJ2-3, with TRBD2 matching 12 bases. CDR3 length equals 15 residues. The V segment lost 5 bases and the J segment 3 bases; nucleotides outside the gene matches: 3. The germline V gene encodes CDR1 MDHEN and CDR2 SYDVKM. The CDR3 DNA sequence: TGTGCCAGCAGTCCGACTAGCGGGAGAACAGATACGCAGTATTTT. Its translation is CASSPTSGRTDTQYF.